The clone carrying this TCR beta chain was counted once. These data come from a study of cytomegalovirus exposure and HLA in healthy donors. CDR3 size: 15 residues. V trimming: 5 bases; J trimming: 6 bases; junction bases outside the gene matches: 7. Germline-derived CDR1 and CDR2 are MNHEY and SVGAGI. This table comes from immunoSEQ multiplex PCR, and its TCRdb copy is limited to in-frame clones, with some not included. The table records fewer than 250,000 clones, around nine tenths of them present only once. This receptor was identified in a man between 18 and 35 years old in good health and CMV-seronegative. The rearrangement links TRBV6-5 to TRBJ2-1; 10 bases are shared with TRBD1. The sample comprised PBMCs. Here the CDR3 DNA reads TGTGCCAGCAGTGCACAGGGACAGGGGTTCAATGAGCAGTTCTTC. Encoded protein: CASSAQGQGFNEQFF.